This T cell receptor (beta chain) was sequenced for a study of shared clonotypes between healthy human individuals. Broader study findings: Only blood was sampled; tissue repertoires likely differ.

The germline CDR1 and CDR2 sequences are SGHKS and YYEKEE (reference sequence). V gave up 0 bases and J gave up 6 bases, with 12 bases separating them. CDR3 length: 14 residues. Profiled with immunoSEQ multiplex PCR; TCRdb holds only in-frame clones, not every one. The data show about 1.1 million clones, with 77% seen just once and almost 0.9% held by the top ten. In the case of this clone: The antigen remains undetermined.

The sequencing sample was made of memory CD4+ T cells from PBMCs. Subset described: CD45RA-negative fraction. The genes are TRBV5-5 and TRBJ1-2; no firm D call. The receptor comes from a man between 18 and 35 years old in good health. Some clones in this sample may be carry-over from other donors' samples. The DNA of the CDR3 is TGTGCCAGCAGCTTGGCGCGGGGAAGAGATGGCTACACCTTC. This encodes CASSLARGRDGYTF.